Listed here are 7 T cell receptor beta chains from one sample, sequenced in a study of cytomegalovirus exposure and HLA in healthy donors. PCR amplification relied on 60 Vbeta primers (plus 13 Jbeta primers). This table comes from immunoSEQ multiplex PCR, and its TCRdb copy is limited to in-frame clones, with some not included. The sample lists 90,000 to 110,000 clones, around 63% occurring once. The specimen was PBMCs. Receptors were obtained from a young man in good health and CMV-seronegative.

In the case of this clone: One junction end does not reproduce the germline sequence, and a read error may be involved. The sample has other DNA sequences that encode this CDR3 too. The chain uses TRBV7-7 and TRBJ2-1; TRBD1 or TRBD2 may be the D gene (5 bases each). Germline CDR1 reads SSHAT; CDR2 reads FNYEAQ (reference sequence). The CDR3 spans 13 residues. The CDR3 here is CASSLDRGNEQFF. The CDR3 bases are TGCGCTAGCAGCTTAGACAGAGGGAATGAGCAGTTCTTC.

This clone was recorded a few times. This chain uses TRBV4-3 with TRBJ2-1; 8 bases are a match to TRBD2. Germline CDR1 LGHNA, CDR2 YSLEER. Trimming took 0 bases from V and 5 from J; bases not matched to a gene: 9. CDR3 size: 17 residues. CDR3 amino acids: CASSQDLPVAGHNEQFF. DNA of the CDR3: TGCGCCAGCAGCCAAGATCTGCCGGTAGCGGGGCACAATGAGCAGTTCTTC.

The chain employs TRBV7-8 and TRBJ2-5, with 9 bases matching TRBD2. The length of the CDR3 is 14 residues. Per the germline V gene, CDR1 is SGHVS and CDR2 is FQNEAQ. The V and J ends lost 6 bases and 4 bases, in that order; junction bases with no gene match: 6. The CDR3 bases are TGTGCCAGCAGTTCCGGTAGCGGGGGAGAGACCCAGTACTTC. This gives the protein CASSSGSGGETQYF.

The genes are TRBV28 and TRBJ2-5, with 9 positions matching TRBD2. The V and J ends lost 5 bases and 7 bases, in that order; junction bases with no gene match: 11. This CDR3 is 15 amino acids long. Germline V lookup: CDR1 MDHEN, CDR2 SYDVKM. The CDR3 nucleotides are TGTGCCAGCAGTGGGAGGGCGGGAGGGCCCCCGACCCAGTACTTC. Translating it yields CASSGRAGGPPTQYF.

The rearrangement joins TRBV2 to TRBJ1-2; unclear D gene. V lost 1 base to trimming and J lost 5 bases, with 5 bases between them. The CDR3 consists of 12 residues. Germline loops: CDR1 SNHLY, CDR2 FYNNEI. The chain's CDR3 is CASSEDRYGYTF. CDR3 bases: TGTGCCAGCAGTGAAGACAGATATGGCTACACCTTC.

The chain is built from TRBV9 and TRBJ2-3; D gene uncertain. This CDR3 is built from 14 residues. V dropped 3 bases and J dropped 6 bases, with 14 bases sitting between them. Germline CDR1 and CDR2: SGDLS and YYNGEE. CDR3 residues: CASSGTDERDTQYF. The CDR3 DNA reads TGTGCCAGCAGCGGAACCGACGAGAGGGATACGCAGTATTTT.

The chain employs TRBV5-1 and TRBJ2-1; 8 bases map to TRBD1. V was clipped by 3 bases and J by 3 bases; unmatched bases: 5. The CDR3 spans 15 residues. Germline V CDR1 and CDR2: SGHRS, YFSETQ. The CDR3 sequence is CASSSSGQGYNEQFF. CDR3 coding DNA: TGCGCCAGCAGCTCTTCCGGACAGGGCTACAATGAGCAGTTCTTC. Based on the CDR3 plus reference TRBV5-1 and TRBJ2-1, the full variable domain is KAGVTQTPRYLIKTRGQQVTLSCSPISGHRSVSWYQQTPGQGLQFLFEYFSETQRNKGNFPGRFSGRQFSNSRSEMNVSTLELGDSALYLCASSSSGQGYNEQFFGPGTRLTVL.